This TCR beta chain comes out of a study of spatial heterogeneity in lung cancer. Notes on the study in general: Counts of expanded alpha and beta TCRs within tumors tracked the tumor nonsynonymous mutation count.

A single record per CDR3 protein comes from TCRdb applying MiXCR to the 5' RACE reads. Of roughly 28,000 distinct CDR3 sequences in the sample, just over 7% are singletons; the top ten hold about 24%. About this clonotype itself: Its target is unknown.

Time point of the sample: sample taken at primary tumor resection. This CDR3 contains 13 residues. The germline V gene encodes CDR1 MNHEY and CDR2 SMNVEV (reference sequence). V was shortened by 2 bases and J by 6 bases, with 10 bases between the two germline ends. The receptor was derived from a male donor with early-stage non-small cell lung cancer. V and J are TRBV27 and TRBJ1-1; no definite D call. Sequencing used lung tumor tissue, obtained at surgery. CDR3 sequence: CASSLMSGSEAFF. CDR3 in DNA: TGTGCCAGCAGTTTAATGTCTGGTTCTGAAGCTTTCTTT.